These T cell receptor beta chains were read from a single sample in a study of CD8+ T cells in alopecia areata. Only in-frame clones appear in the TCRdb table, and some are missing; sequencing was by immunoSEQ multiplex PCR. The repertoire has roughly 150,000 clones, about 60% of them found once; the top ten carry more than 4.5%. The sequenced sample consisted of CD4+ T cells sorted from blood. The source is a human donor in good health. The CDR3 runs from the conserved cysteine through the conserved F or W. The D gene is left open where the match is weak. The size of a clone is reported for some rows only, either as once, few or many, or as a class for expanded clones.

D: .; size: .; length: 13; J: TRBJ2-1; V: TRBV29-1; CDR3: CSVERPPGDEQFF; DNA: TGCAGCGTTGAGCGCCCGCCCGGGGATGAGCAGTTCTTC
D: .; size: .; length: 11; J: TRBJ2-7; V: TRBV19; CDR3: CASSSGDEQYF; DNA: TGTGCCAGTAGTTCGGGGGACGAGCAGTACTTC
D: .; size: .; length: 14; J: TRBJ2-1; V: TRBV30; CDR3: CAWGTRSAFNEQFF; DNA: TGTGCCTGGGGGACCCGGTCGGCTTTCAATGAGCAGTTCTTC
D: TRBD1; size: .; length: 14; J: TRBJ1-2; V: TRBV27; CDR3: CASSQGARFYGYTF; DNA: TGTGCCAGCAGTCAGGGGGCACGATTCTATGGCTACACCTTC
D: .; size: .; length: 13; J: TRBJ1-1; V: TRBV29-1; CDR3: CRAQEGMNTEAFF; DNA: TGCAGGGCCCAAGAGGGCATGAACACTGAAGCTTTCTTT
D: .; size: .; length: 14; J: TRBJ1-1; V: TRBV27; CDR3: CASSSGTSNTEAFF; DNA: TGTGCCAGCAGTTCAGGGACCTCGAACACTGAAGCTTTCTTT
D: .; size: .; length: 15; J: TRBJ2-6; V: TRBV7-9; CDR3: CASSLGGSGANVLTF; DNA: TGTGCCAGCAGCTTAGGAGGCTCTGGGGCCAACGTCCTGACTTTC
D: .; size: .; length: 15; J: TRBJ2-7; V: TRBV27; CDR3: CASTFAGTSVHEQYF; DNA: TGTGCCAGCACCTTCGCCGGGACATCGGTCCACGAGCAGTACTTC
D: .; size: .; length: 9; J: TRBJ2-5; V: TRBV23-1; CDR3: CASPPTQYF; DNA: TGCGCCAGCCCACCAACCCAGTACTTC
D: .; size: .; length: 14; J: TRBJ2-4; V: TRBV4-1; CDR3: CASSHPGQKNIQYF; DNA: TGCGCCAGCAGCCACCCGGGACAAAAAAACATTCAGTACTTC
D: TRBD1; size: once; length: 16; J: TRBJ2-7; V: TRBV15; CDR3: CATSRDLRTGSREQYF; DNA: TGTGCCACCAGCAGAGATTTGAGGACAGGCTCCCGCGAGCAGTACTTC
D: TRBD2; size: few; length: 15; J: TRBJ2-3; V: TRBV11-2; CDR3: CASSPIAGAGDTQYF; DNA: TGTGCCAGCAGCCCAATAGCGGGAGCGGGAGATACGCAGTATTTT
D: .; size: .; length: 15; J: TRBJ2-7; V: TRBV5-6; CDR3: CASSLTVPGGREQYF; DNA: TGTGCCAGCAGCTTGACTGTTCCGGGTGGACGCGAGCAGTACTTC
D: .; size: once; length: 16; J: TRBJ2-5; V: TRBV23-1; CDR3: CASSQTWGPSQETQYF; DNA: TGCGCCAGCAGTCAGACCTGGGGGCCCTCCCAAGAGACCCAGTACTTC
D: .; size: few; length: 12; J: TRBJ2-7; V: TRBV29-1; CDR3: CSVRDGGYEQYF; DNA: TGCAGCGTCCGCGATGGAGGGTACGAGCAGTACTTC
D: .; size: .; length: 13; J: TRBJ1-2; V: TRBV7-9; CDR3: CASSLQGGEGYTF; DNA: TGTGCCAGCAGCTTACAGGGAGGTGAGGGCTACACCTTC
D: TRBD1; size: .; length: 15; J: TRBJ2-5; V: TRBV4-1; CDR3: CASSQGDRDGETQYF; DNA: TGCGCCAGCAGCCAAGGGGACAGGGATGGGGAGACCCAGTACTTC